The entry that follows covers one TCR beta chain sequence. This sample was taken from a study of blood T cell repertoires in COVID-19. Authors' processing steps: Amplification from reference gene primers served as the basis for estimated nucleated cell counts. Assay: immunoSEQ multiplex PCR; the TCRdb copy retains only in-frame clones and omits some. The V and J calls and clone size were taken over from that table, and D and trimming were inferred from the DNA. The sample records a few hundred thousand clones, about 89% being singletons. V was pared by 4 bases and J by 5 bases, with 19 bases between. The CDR3 loop spans 16 amino acids. Germline lookup yields CDR1 SGHNT and CDR2 YYREEE (reference sequence).

This clonotype was sampled from a woman in her 40s who had recovered from COVID-19. Material for sequencing was peripheral blood. The rearrangement joins TRBV5-4 to TRBJ2-1; D possibly corresponds to TRBD2 (5 bases). Here the CDR3 DNA reads TGTGCCAGCAGCCCCGCGGCAGCGGTCCAAAACAATGAGCAGTTCTTC. Translation gives CASSPAAAVQNNEQFF. Supplemented by reference TRBV5-4 and TRBJ2-1, the full variable domain reads ETGVTQSPTHLIKTRGQQVTLRCSSQSGHNTVSWYQQALGQGPQFIFQYYREEENGRGNFPPRFSGLQFPNYSSELNVNALELDDSALYLCASSPAAAVQNNEQFFGPGTRLTVL.